The 2 T cell receptor beta chains given below trace back to one sample, sequenced in a study of response to subunit inactivated influenza vaccine (dated by TCRdb to between 2018 and 2020). The library was produced with RT-PCR. Sequencing was performed on an Illumina HiSeq 2500. TCRdb trimmed public reads at Q25 via fastp, called clones via MiXCR and kept in-frame beta chains. Rows are combined by CDR3 protein, so each entry shows the most common genes and DNA. The sample table shows 650,000 to 700,000 distinct CDR3 sequences, and approximately 15% are seen once. The biggest ten clones account for more than 9% of the sample. The input for sequencing was PBMCs from blood, taken 11 to 12 days after vaccination. These receptors came from a man between 45 and 60 years old who received an inactivated influenza vaccine. Donor details come from another sample of the same person, matched by shared clones.

This clonotype was counted only a few times. The chain carries TRBV4-3 and TRBJ2-7; D is possibly TRBD2 (5 bases). Trimming removed 1 base at V and 5 bases at J, with 18 bases between. Germline CDR1 LGHNA, CDR2 YSLEER. This CDR3 is built from 16 residues. CDR3 nucleotides: TGCGCCAGCAGCCAAGGTTCAGAACTAGTGGCTAACGAGCAGTACTTC. Its translation: CASSQGSELVANEQYF.

This clonotype was observed a handful of times. The chain uses TRBV7-6 and TRBJ2-2, with TRBD2 matching over 8 bases. The CDR3 covers 16 residues. Trimming at V came to 1 base and at J to 7 bases, leaving 8 bases not matched to a gene. CDR1 and CDR2 (germline): SGHVS, FNYEAQ. The CDR3: CASSLEAGEISGELFF. The CDR3 DNA reads TGTGCCAGCAGCTTAGAAGCGGGGGAAATCAGCGGGGAGCTGTTTTTT.